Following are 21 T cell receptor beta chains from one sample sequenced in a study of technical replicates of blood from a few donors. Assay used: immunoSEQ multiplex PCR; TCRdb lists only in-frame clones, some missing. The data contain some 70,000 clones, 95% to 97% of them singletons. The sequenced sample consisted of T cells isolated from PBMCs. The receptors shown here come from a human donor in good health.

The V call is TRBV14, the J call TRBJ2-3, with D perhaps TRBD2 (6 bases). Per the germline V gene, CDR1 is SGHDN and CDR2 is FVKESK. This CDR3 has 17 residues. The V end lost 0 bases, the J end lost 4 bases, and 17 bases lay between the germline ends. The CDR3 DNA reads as TGTGCCAGCAGCCAAGACTGGCGGCGGGGCCACGCAGATACGCAGTATTTT. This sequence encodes CASSQDWRRGHADTQYF.

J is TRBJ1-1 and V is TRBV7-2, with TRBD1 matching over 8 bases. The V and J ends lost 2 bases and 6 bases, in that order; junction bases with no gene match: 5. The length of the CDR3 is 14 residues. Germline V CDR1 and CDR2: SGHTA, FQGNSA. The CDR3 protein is CASSLTGGVAEAFF. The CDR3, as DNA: TGTGCCAGCAGCTTAACAGGGGGAGTCGCTGAAGCTTTCTTT.

CDR3 protein: CASSSPGTKTNYGYTF. CDR3 in DNA: TGTGCCAGCAGTAGCCCCGGGACAAAAACTAACTATGGCTACACCTTC. The gene calls are TRBV27 and TRBJ1-2; maybe TRBD1 (6 bases). Trimming removed 5 bases at V and 0 bases at J, with 16 bases between. The germline gives CDR1 MNHEY, CDR2 SMNVEV (reference sequence). This CDR3 is 16 amino acids long.

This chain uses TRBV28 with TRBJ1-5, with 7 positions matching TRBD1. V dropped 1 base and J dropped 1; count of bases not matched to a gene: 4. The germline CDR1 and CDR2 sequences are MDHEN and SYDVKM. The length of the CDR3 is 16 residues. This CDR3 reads CASSLSRTGSNQPQHF. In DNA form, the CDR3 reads TGTGCCAGCAGTTTATCCCGGACAGGCAGCAATCAGCCCCAGCATTTT.

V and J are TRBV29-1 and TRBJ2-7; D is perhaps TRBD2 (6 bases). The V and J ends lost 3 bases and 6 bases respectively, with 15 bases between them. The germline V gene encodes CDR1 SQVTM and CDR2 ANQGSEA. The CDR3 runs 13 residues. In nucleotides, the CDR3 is TGCAGCGTTGACCGGTCGGGGGTGGGCGAGCAGTACTTC. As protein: CSVDRSGVGEQYF.

This CDR3 reads CASSYGTAGNYGYTF. For the CDR3, the DNA is TGTGCCAGCAGTTACGGGACAGCGGGTAACTATGGCTACACCTTC. The chain is built from TRBV6-6 and TRBJ1-2, with 7 bases lining up with TRBD1. CDR1 is MNHNY and CDR2 is SVGAGI in the germline V gene (reference sequence). This CDR3 is 15 amino acids long. The ends lost 2 bases at V and 1 base at J; junction bases unmatched: 4.

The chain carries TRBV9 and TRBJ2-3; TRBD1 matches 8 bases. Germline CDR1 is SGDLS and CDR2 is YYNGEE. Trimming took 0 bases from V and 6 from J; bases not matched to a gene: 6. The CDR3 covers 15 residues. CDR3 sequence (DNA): TGTGCCAGCAGCGTAGGACCAGGGGGCAGGGATACGCAGTATTTT. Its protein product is CASSVGPGGRDTQYF.

The CDR3 reads CAWSVHKETQYF. DNA for the CDR3: TGTGCCTGGAGTGTTCACAAAGAGACCCAGTACTTC. The chain recombines TRBV30 with TRBJ2-5; D not certain. CDR1 and CDR2 (germline): GTSNPN, SVGIG (reference sequence). The germline V and J ends were trimmed by 0 bases and 3 bases, with 5 bases remaining between them. The CDR3 has 12 amino acids.

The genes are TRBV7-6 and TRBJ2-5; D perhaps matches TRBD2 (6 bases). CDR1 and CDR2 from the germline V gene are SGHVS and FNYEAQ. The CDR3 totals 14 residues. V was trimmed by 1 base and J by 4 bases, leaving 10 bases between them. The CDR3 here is CASSLGGRRETQYF. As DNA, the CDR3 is TGTGCCAGCAGCTTAGGAGGGAGGAGAGAGACCCAGTACTTC.

CDR3 in DNA: TGTGCCATCAGTCCCAGGGGGAATCAGCCCCAGCATTTT. Its protein product is CAISPRGNQPQHF. The rearrangement links TRBV10-3 to TRBJ1-5; 7 bases are a match to TRBD1. The V gene's germline CDR1 is ENHRY and CDR2 SYGVKD. The CDR3 runs to 13 residues. J lost 4 bases, V lost 5 bases, and 2 bases had no gene match.

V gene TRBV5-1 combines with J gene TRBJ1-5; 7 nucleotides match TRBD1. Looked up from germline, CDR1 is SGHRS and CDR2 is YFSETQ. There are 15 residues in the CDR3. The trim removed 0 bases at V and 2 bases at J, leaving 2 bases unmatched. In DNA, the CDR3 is TGCGCCAGCAGCTTGGGAGGGACAGGCAATCAGCCCCAGCATTTT. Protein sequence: CASSLGGTGNQPQHF.

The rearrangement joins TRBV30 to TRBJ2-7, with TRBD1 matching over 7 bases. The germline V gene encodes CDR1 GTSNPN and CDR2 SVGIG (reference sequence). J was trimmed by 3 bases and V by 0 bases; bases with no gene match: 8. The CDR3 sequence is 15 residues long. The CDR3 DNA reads TGTGCCTGGAGTGTTATCAGCCGACAGGGCTACGAGCAGTACTTC. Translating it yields CAWSVISRQGYEQYF.

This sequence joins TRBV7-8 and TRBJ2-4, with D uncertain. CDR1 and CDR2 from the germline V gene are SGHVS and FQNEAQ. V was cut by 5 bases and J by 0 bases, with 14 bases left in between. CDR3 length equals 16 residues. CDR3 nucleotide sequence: TGTGCCAGCAGCCTACCACAGAGCCTAGCCAAAAACATTCAGTACTTC. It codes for CASSLPQSLAKNIQYF.

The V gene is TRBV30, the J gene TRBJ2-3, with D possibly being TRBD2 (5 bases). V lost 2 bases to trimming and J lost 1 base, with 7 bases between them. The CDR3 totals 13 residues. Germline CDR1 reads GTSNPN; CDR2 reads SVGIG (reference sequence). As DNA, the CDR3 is TGTGCCTGGAGTATTAGCGGCACAGATACGCAGTATTTT. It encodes CAWSISGTDTQYF.

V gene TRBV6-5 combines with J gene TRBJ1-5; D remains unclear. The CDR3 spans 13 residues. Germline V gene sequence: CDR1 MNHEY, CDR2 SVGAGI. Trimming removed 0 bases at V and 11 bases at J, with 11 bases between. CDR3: CASSYSIAGTQHF. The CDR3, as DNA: TGTGCCAGCAGTTACTCGATCGCCGGGACCCAGCATTTT.

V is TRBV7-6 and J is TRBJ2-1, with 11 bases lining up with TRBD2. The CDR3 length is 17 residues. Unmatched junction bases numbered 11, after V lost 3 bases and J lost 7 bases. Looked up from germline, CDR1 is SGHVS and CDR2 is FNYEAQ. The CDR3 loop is CASSLQLTSGTGNEQFF. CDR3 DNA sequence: TGTGCCAGCAGCTTGCAACTGACTAGCGGGACGGGGAATGAGCAGTTCTTC.

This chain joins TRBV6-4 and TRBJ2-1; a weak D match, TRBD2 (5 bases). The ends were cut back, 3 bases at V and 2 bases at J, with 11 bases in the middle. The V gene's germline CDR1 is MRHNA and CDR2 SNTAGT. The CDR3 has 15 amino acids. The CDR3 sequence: CASSEGGLPYNEQFF. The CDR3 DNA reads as TGTGCCAGCAGTGAGGGCGGGCTCCCCTACAATGAGCAGTTCTTC.

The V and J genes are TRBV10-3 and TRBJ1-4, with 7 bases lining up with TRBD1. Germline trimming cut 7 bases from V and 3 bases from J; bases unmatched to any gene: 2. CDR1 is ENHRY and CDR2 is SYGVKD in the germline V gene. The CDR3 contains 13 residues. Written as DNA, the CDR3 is TGTGCCATCACCCAGGGGGCTAATGAAAAACTGTTTTTT. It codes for CAITQGANEKLFF.

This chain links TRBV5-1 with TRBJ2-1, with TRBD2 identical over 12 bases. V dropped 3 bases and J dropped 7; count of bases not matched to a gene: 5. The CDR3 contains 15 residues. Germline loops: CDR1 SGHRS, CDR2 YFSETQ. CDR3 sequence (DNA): TGCGCCAGCAGCTCGACTAGCGGGAGCGTGAATGAGCAGTTCTTC. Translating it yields CASSSTSGSVNEQFF.

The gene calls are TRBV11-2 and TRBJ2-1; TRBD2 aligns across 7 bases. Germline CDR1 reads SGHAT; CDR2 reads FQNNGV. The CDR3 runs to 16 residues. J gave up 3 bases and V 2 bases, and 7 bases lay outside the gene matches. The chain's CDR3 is CASSLYQRGYYNEQFF. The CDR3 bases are TGTGCCAGCAGCTTATACCAGCGGGGTTACTACAATGAGCAGTTCTTC.

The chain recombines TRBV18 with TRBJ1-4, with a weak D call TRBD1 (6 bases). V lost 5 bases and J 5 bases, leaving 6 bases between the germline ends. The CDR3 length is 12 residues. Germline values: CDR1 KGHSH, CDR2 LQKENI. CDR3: CASSGQNEKLFF. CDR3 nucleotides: TGTGCCAGCTCAGGACAGAATGAAAAACTGTTTTTT.